This TCR beta chain derives from a study of radiotherapy plus CTLA-4 blockade in lung cancer. Whole-study findings and limits: Interferon-beta and early blood T cell clone dynamics reportedly predicted response best. Some TCR clones had been derived from tumors. These clones expanded in peripheral blood after radiotherapy plus ipilimumab.

Details on this clone: Antigen unknown.

The CDR3 runs to 15 residues. Germline-derived CDR1 and CDR2 are SGDLS and YYNGEE. V was shortened by 3 bases and J by 0 bases, with 13 bases between the two germline ends. Produced via immunoSEQ multiplex PCR; TCRdb's table is partial and in-frame only. This table has 32,000 or so clones, 70% to 80% appearing once. The chain has TRBV9 and TRBJ2-7; the D call may be TRBD1 or TRBD2 (6 bases each). Sequenced material: peripheral blood, taken from a patient treated with radiotherapy plus ipilimumab. The TCR was taken from a human donor with non-small cell lung cancer that progressed on radiotherapy plus ipilimumab. The CDR3 sequence is CASSAGDTSSYEQYF. CDR3 sequence (DNA): TGTGCCAGCAGCGCGGGGGACACAAGCTCCTACGAGCAGTACTTC.